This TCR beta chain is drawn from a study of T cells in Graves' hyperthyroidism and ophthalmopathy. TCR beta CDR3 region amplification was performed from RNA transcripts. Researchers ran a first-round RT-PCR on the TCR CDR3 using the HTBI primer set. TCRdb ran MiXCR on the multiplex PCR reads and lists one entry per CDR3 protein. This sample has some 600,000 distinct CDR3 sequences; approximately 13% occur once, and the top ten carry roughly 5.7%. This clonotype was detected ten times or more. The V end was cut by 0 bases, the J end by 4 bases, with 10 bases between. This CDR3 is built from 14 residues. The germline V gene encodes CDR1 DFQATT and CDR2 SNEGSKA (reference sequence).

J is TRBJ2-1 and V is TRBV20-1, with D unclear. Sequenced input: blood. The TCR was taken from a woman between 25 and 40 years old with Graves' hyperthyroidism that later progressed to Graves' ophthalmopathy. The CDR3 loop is CSARDRVHYNEQFF. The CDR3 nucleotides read TGCAGTGCTAGAGATCGAGTCCATTACAATGAGCAGTTCTTC.